Listed here is a single T cell receptor beta chain. One Seattle source followed patients from active infection through their disease course. The entry originates in a study of blood T cell repertoires in COVID-19. Study details: Material from acute and convalescent COVID-19 was sourced from the United States, Italy and Spain. PBMCs, B-cell-depleted T cells, or T cells were the source of the cDNA or gDNA that made up the material.

As handled by the study authors: Amplified reference gene primers provided the basis for estimating nucleated cell counts. Profiling relied on immunoSEQ multiplex PCR, and the TCRdb table lists in-frame clones only, not all of them. The DNA gave D and trimming, while V, J and clone size come from that table. The sample contains under 300,000 clones, roughly 84% of which appear only once. The V end lost 0 bases, the J end lost 7 bases, and 16 bases lay between the germline ends. Germline V lookup: CDR1 GTSNPN, CDR2 SVGIG (reference sequence). This CDR3 has 16 residues. J is TRBJ1-6 and V is TRBV30; a possible D gene is TRBD1 (5 bases). The sequencing input was peripheral blood. The sequence derives from a human donor with COVID-19, enrolled during active disease. The donor label of this sample is uncertain. CDR3 DNA: TGTGCCTGGAGTGTCGACAGATTGGAGGGGAATTCACCCCTCCACTTT. Its protein product is CAWSVDRLEGNSPLHF. The entire variable domain, with the rest obtained from reference TRBV30 and TRBJ1-6, is as follows: SQTIHQWPATLVQPVGSPLSLECTVEGTSNPNLYWYRQAAGRGLQLLFYSVGIGQISSEVPQNLSASRPQDRQFILSSKKLLLSDSGFYLCAWSVDRLEGNSPLHFGNGTRLTVT.